This TCR beta chain was found in a study of T cells in Graves' hyperthyroidism and ophthalmopathy. The sample holds a few counts of this clonotype. Amplification of TCR beta CDR3 regions was performed using RNA transcripts as template. First-round RT-PCR with HTBI primers amplified the TCR CDR3 region. A single record per CDR3 protein comes from TCRdb applying MiXCR to the multiplex PCR reads. The sample yields roughly 510,000 distinct CDR3 sequences, about 20% seen once. V was shortened by 1 base and J by 1 base, with 13 bases between the two germline ends. Germline loops: CDR1 DFQATT, CDR2 SNEGSKA (reference sequence). The CDR3 loop spans 15 amino acids.

This receptor was taken from a young man with Graves' hyperthyroidism. The rearrangement uses TRBV20-1 and TRBJ1-1, with D unclear. Source material: blood. In DNA, the CDR3 is TGCAGTGCTAGAGCCATCTATGGGGAGAACACTGAAGCTTTCTTT. Amino acid sequence: CSARAIYGENTEAFF.